These 17 T cell receptor beta chains share one sample of origin, sequenced in a study of shared clonotypes between healthy human individuals. Assay: immunoSEQ multiplex PCR; the TCRdb copy retains only in-frame clones and omits some. The table has about 2.1 million clones, approximately 92% seen once. Naive CD8 populations comprised CD45RO-negative cells positively selected for CCR7, excluding terminally differentiated effector memory CD45RA+ cells. Sequenced sample: naive CD8+ T cells from PBMCs. The receptors shown here come from a man aged 18 to 29 in good health. Some clones in this sample may be carry-over from other donors' samples.

The genes are TRBV28 and TRBJ2-7; D gene ambiguous. This CDR3 region has 15 residues. With 2 bases removed from V and 3 bases from J, the gap between germline ends came to 14 bases. The germline CDR1 and CDR2 sequences are MDHEN and SYDVKM. In nucleotides, the CDR3 is TGTGCCAGCAGTTTACACTCAGGTACCAACTACGAGCAGTACTTC. It translates to CASSLHSGTNYEQYF.

On this clone: The identical CDR3 is also encoded by other nucleotide sequences in the sample. The V gene is TRBV27, the J gene TRBJ1-2, with unresolved D. The germline V and J ends were trimmed by 5 bases and 2 bases, with 9 bases remaining between them. Germline V lookup: CDR1 MNHEY, CDR2 SMNVEV (reference sequence). The CDR3 contains 13 residues. This CDR3 reads CASSLTENYGYTF. CDR3 nucleotide sequence: TGTGCCAGCAGTCTCACAGAGAACTATGGCTACACCTTC.

This chain connects TRBV18 to TRBJ1-1, with 7 bases identical to TRBD1. With 2 bases clipped from V and 5 bases from J, the junction kept 8 bases outside the gene matches. The CDR3 extends over 15 amino acids. Germline V gene data show CDR1 as KGHSH and CDR2 as LQKENI. CDR3 amino acids: CASSPVGGAGTEAFF. The CDR3 region has the DNA TGTGCCAGCTCACCAGTAGGGGGCGCGGGGACTGAAGCTTTCTTT.

The chain joins TRBV7-2 to TRBJ2-1; perhaps TRBD2 as D (5 bases). V was pared by 6 bases and J by 3 bases, with 24 bases between. CDR3 length: 18 residues. Germline CDR1 is SGHTA and CDR2 is FQGNSA. The CDR3: CASRSSPGLVPLYNEQFF. The DNA of the CDR3 is TGTGCCAGCAGATCATCCCCCGGACTCGTCCCCCTCTACAATGAGCAGTTCTTC.

The chain is built from TRBV6-5 and TRBJ1-6; 7 bases are shared with TRBD1. The junction had 17 bases not matched to a gene; V was cut back by 7 bases and J by 14 bases. Germline V lookup: CDR1 MNHEY, CDR2 SVGAGI. The CDR3 totals 15 residues. CDR3 amino acids: CASKERDSLSGALHF. In DNA form, the CDR3 reads TGTGCCAGCAAAGAACGGGACAGTTTATCGGGGGCCCTCCACTTT.

The chain is built from TRBV5-1 and TRBJ2-7, with 9 bases fitting TRBD1. With 4 bases clipped from V and 4 bases from J, the junction kept 12 bases outside the gene matches. Germline V gives CDR1 SGHRS, CDR2 YFSETQ. The CDR3 is 16 residues long. The CDR3 nucleotides are TGCGCCAGCAGCCTAACATCCGGGACAGGGCGGTACGAGCAGTACTTC. This gives the protein CASSLTSGTGRYEQYF.

The rearrangement uses TRBV25-1 and TRBJ2-7; TRBD2 aligns across 10 bases. The length of the CDR3 is 18 residues. Per the germline V gene, CDR1 is MGHDK and CDR2 is SYGVNS. V gave up 7 bases and J gave up 4 bases; unmatched junction bases: 19. The CDR3 DNA sequence: TGTGCCAGCATGGGAGCGGGAGGGGAATTGGGTAGTGTTTACGAGCAGTACTTC. It yields the protein CASMGAGGELGSVYEQYF.

This clone is a singleton in its sample. The gene calls are TRBV27 and TRBJ2-3, with 7 bases lining up with TRBD1. J was trimmed by 4 bases and V by 4 bases; bases with no gene match: 5. Germline CDR1 reads MNHEY; CDR2 reads SMNVEV (reference sequence). The CDR3 is 14 residues long. The CDR3 DNA is TGTGCCAGCAGTTGGACAGGTCGGTCAGATACGCAGTATTTT. This sequence encodes CASSWTGRSDTQYF.

V and J are TRBV25-1 and TRBJ2-7; D is possibly TRBD1 or TRBD2 (5 bases each). V was shortened by 3 bases and J by 3 bases, with 12 bases between the two germline ends. CDR3 size: 14 residues. Germline assignment: CDR1 MGHDK and CDR2 SYGVNS. CDR3 sequence (DNA): TGTGCCAGCAGTGAGGGGCTAGCAGTCTACGAGCAGTACTTC. It specifies CASSEGLAVYEQYF.

The chain links TRBV7-3 to TRBJ2-1; D possibly matches TRBD1 or TRBD2 (6 bases each). This CDR3 has 15 amino acids. V lost 5 bases and J 4 bases, leaving 15 bases between the germline ends. CDR1 is SGHTA, CDR2 FQGTGA, per germline. The CDR3 here is CASSLLGGPYNEQFF. In nucleotides, the CDR3 is TGTGCCAGCAGCCTTCTGGGGGGCCCTTACAATGAGCAGTTCTTC.

This chain links TRBV7-8 with TRBJ2-1; D is possibly TRBD1 (6 bases). CDR3 length: 16 amino acids. CDR1 and CDR2 from the germline V gene are SGHVS and FQNEAQ. V was cut by 6 bases and J by 2 bases, with 17 bases left in between. CDR3 sequence (DNA): TGTGCCAGCAGTTATACCGGGACATACACCTACAATGAGCAGTTCTTC. This gives the protein CASSYTGTYTYNEQFF. Using reference TRBV7-8 and TRBJ2-1 for the parts outside the CDR3, the full variable domain is GAGVSQSPRYKVAKRGQDVALRCDPISGHVSLFWYQQALGQGPEFLTYFQNEAQLDKSGLPSDRFFAERPEGSVSTLKIQRTQQEDSAVYLCASSYTGTYTYNEQFFGPGTRLTVL.

The rearrangement links TRBV14 to TRBJ2-1; D remains unclear. The V gene's germline CDR1 is SGHDN and CDR2 FVKESK. V lost 3 bases, J lost 8 bases, and 14 bases lay in between. The CDR3 runs to 14 residues. The CDR3 here is CASSQTILHDEQFF. The DNA of the CDR3 is TGTGCCAGCAGCCAGACAATCCTCCACGATGAGCAGTTCTTC. Full variable domain (missing parts from reference TRBV14 and TRBJ2-1): EAGVTQFPSHSVIEKGQTVTLRCDPISGHDNLYWYRRVMGKEIKFLLHFVKESKQDESGMPNNRFLAERTGGTYSTLKVQPAELEDSGVYFCASSQTILHDEQFFGPGTRLTVL.

The genes are TRBV7-6 and TRBJ2-3; 15 positions match TRBD2. This CDR3 is 17 amino acids long. V dropped 4 bases and J dropped 5; count of bases not matched to a gene: 7. Germline CDR1 reads SGHVS; CDR2 reads FNYEAQ. CDR3 nucleotides: TGTGCCAGCAGCTCGCGGACTAGCGGGAGGGCCGGAGATACGCAGTATTTT. Amino acids: CASSSRTSGRAGDTQYF.

The rearrangement uses TRBV10-3 and TRBJ2-1; no clear D. Trimming shortened V by 7 bases and J by 5 bases, and 15 bases separated the two germline ends. In germline, CDR1 is ENHRY, CDR2 SYGVKD. The CDR3 runs 14 residues. The chain's CDR3 is CAITDWNLNNEQFF. As DNA, the CDR3 is TGTGCCATCACTGACTGGAACCTAAACAATGAGCAGTTCTTC.

The sample holds one count of this clone. The chain has TRBV5-6 and TRBJ1-1; TRBD1 is a possible D gene (6 bases). V shed 4 bases and J shed 4 bases, with 11 bases lying between them. Germline lookup yields CDR1 SGHDT and CDR2 YYEEEE. This CDR3 has 13 amino acids. The CDR3 region has the DNA TGTGCCAGCAGCCCGACAGGCGCCACTGAAGCTTTCTTT. It codes for CASSPTGATEAFF. The variable domain in full, with the rest retrieved from reference TRBV5-6 and TRBJ1-1, is DAGVTQSPTHLIKTRGQQVTLRCSPKSGHDTVSWYQQALGQGPQFIFQYYEEEERQRGNFPDRFSGHQFPNYSSELNVNALLLGDSALYLCASSPTGATEAFFGQGTRLTVV.

The gene calls are TRBV13 and TRBJ2-7, with 11 nucleotides matching TRBD1. Looked up from germline, CDR1 is PRHDT and CDR2 is FYEKMQ (reference sequence). J lost 2 bases, V lost 5 bases, and 8 bases had no gene match. The CDR3 is 16 amino acids. The CDR3 DNA reads as TGTGCCAGCAGCCACACCGGGACAGGGGGTGCCTACGAGCAGTACTTC. It translates to CASSHTGTGGAYEQYF.

The chain couples TRBV13 to TRBJ2-5; 13 bases are shared with TRBD2. The V gene's germline CDR1 is PRHDT and CDR2 FYEKMQ (reference sequence). The CDR3 is 17 amino acids. V shed 5 bases, J shed 1 base, and the junction held 7 bases outside the gene matches. The CDR3 nucleotides are TGTGCCAGCAGCCGACCCACTAGCGGGGGGGGCCAAGAGACCCAGTACTTC. This translates into CASSRPTSGGGQETQYF.